What follows describes a single TCR beta chain. Its specificity is not known. Assay used: immunoSEQ multiplex PCR; TCRdb lists only in-frame clones, some missing. The sample has about 350,000 clones, 75% to 90% seen once. The CDR3 runs to 14 residues. Trimming took 4 bases from V and 4 from J; bases not matched to a gene: 6. Per the germline V gene, CDR1 is SGHRS and CDR2 is YFSETQ. This sample is part of a study of cytomegalovirus exposure and HLA in healthy donors. Study observations and caveats: It was confirmed in vitro that three of the CMV-associated chains were specific for CMV antigens. Investigators reported 150 to 200 TCR beta chains as tied to cytomegalovirus.

The donors were members of the validation cohort comprising over 90 subjects, separate from the roughly 640-subject first cohort. Sequences were obtained from PBMCs. The chain joins TRBV5-1 to TRBJ2-3, with 7 bases identical to TRBD1. The source is a woman in her 30s in good health and CMV-seropositive. For the CDR3, the DNA is TGCGCCAGCAGCCTTAGACAGGGTCCAGATACGCAGTATTTT. It encodes CASSLRQGPDTQYF. Variable domain in full (rest from reference TRBV5-1 and TRBJ2-3): KAGVTQTPRYLIKTRGQQVTLSCSPISGHRSVSWYQQTPGQGLQFLFEYFSETQRNKGNFPGRFSGRQFSNSRSEMNVSTLELGDSALYLCASSLRQGPDTQYFGPGTRLTVL.